The source of this T cell receptor beta chain is a study of sequential checkpoint blockade in melanoma. Assay used: immunoSEQ multiplex PCR; TCRdb lists only in-frame clones, some missing. The sample carries 2,500 to 4,000 clones, approximately 17% recorded once. V was trimmed by 6 bases and J by 5 bases, leaving 19 bases between them. The germline CDR1 and CDR2 sequences are LNHDA and SQIVND (reference sequence). The CDR3 consists of 16 residues. This sample's treatment: randomized to nivolumab then ipilimumab (arm A) or the reverse (arm B). This chain links TRBV19 with TRBJ2-2, with no clear D. Sample: tumor tissue (inferred from file names), taken from a patient given nivolumab and ipilimumab in sequence. The sequence was obtained from a human donor with melanoma. The DNA for the CDR3 is TGTGCCAGTAGGGGGTGGGCTCCGAGTGGGACCGGGGAGCTGTTTTTT. It yields the protein CASRGWAPSGTGELFF.